One sample yielded the 12 T cell receptor beta chains listed below, sequenced in a study of cytotoxic CD8 clonotypes in ibrutinib-treated CLL. Data came from immunoSEQ multiplex PCR; TCRdb stores just in-frame clones and leaves some out. The table lists approximately 130,000 clones, around 84% of them singletons. This material consisted of PBMCs, taken after 24 months of ibrutinib treatment. These receptors all stem from a human donor with chronic lymphocytic leukemia.

The CDR3 nucleotides are TGTGCCAGCAGCCCAAATAGACAGGGGGCGCGGGGCTACACCTTC. Amino acid sequence: CASSPNRQGARGYTF. The V call is TRBV7-2, the J call TRBJ1-2; TRBD1 aligns across 10 bases. The CDR3 contains 15 residues. Trimming at V came to 5 bases and at J to 8 bases, leaving 11 bases not matched to a gene. The germline V gene has CDR1 SGHTA and CDR2 FQGNSA.

This clone appeared a few times. The gene calls are TRBV2 and TRBJ1-2, with 7 positions matching TRBD1. The germline gives CDR1 SNHLY, CDR2 FYNNEI. The CDR3 is made up of 14 amino acids. V was clipped by 7 bases and J by 6 bases; unmatched bases: 11. The chain's CDR3 is CASTEGAGMDGYTF. In nucleotides, the CDR3 is TGTGCCAGCACCGAGGGGGCAGGGATGGATGGCTACACCTTC.

The gene calls are TRBV25-1 and TRBJ2-1; D gene unclear. Germline V gene lookup returns CDR1 MGHDK and CDR2 SYGVNS. V lost 7 bases to trimming and J lost 0 bases, with 10 bases between them. The CDR3 is 14 residues long. The CDR3 region has the DNA TGTGCCAGCATAAGGGTGACCTCCTACAATGAGCAGTTCTTC. Residues: CASIRVTSYNEQFF.

This chain links TRBV7-2 with TRBJ2-5; D is possibly TRBD2 (6 bases). CDR3 size: 15 residues. Trimming shortened V by 1 base and J by 5 bases, and 14 bases separated the two germline ends. Germline loops: CDR1 SGHTA, CDR2 FQGNSA. The CDR3 DNA sequence: TGTGCCAGCAGCTTAGGTTTAGCGGCAGGGGAGACCCAGTACTTC. This encodes CASSLGLAAGETQYF.

The rearrangement links TRBV4-2 to TRBJ1-1, with D perhaps TRBD1 (5 bases). This CDR3 has 13 amino acids. V gave up 0 bases and J gave up 10 bases, with 12 bases separating them. CDR1 and CDR2 (germline): LGHNA, YNFKEQ. CDR3: CASSQDFEGRAFF. In DNA, the CDR3 is TGTGCCAGCAGCCAAGATTTCGAGGGGCGAGCTTTCTTT.

The chain recombines TRBV4-2 with TRBJ2-5; either TRBD1 or TRBD2 may supply D (5 bases each). The CDR3 has 14 residues. Germline V CDR1 and CDR2: LGHNA, YNFKEQ. V lost 0 bases, J lost 6 bases, and 11 bases lay in between. The CDR3 loop is CASSQDHGTQTQYF. The CDR3 nucleotides read TGTGCCAGCAGCCAAGATCACGGGACGCAGACCCAGTACTTC.

The rearrangement joins TRBV11-2 to TRBJ1-3; TRBD1 is a possible D gene (5 bases). Trimming shortened V by 3 bases and J by 4 bases, and 13 bases separated the two germline ends. Germline-derived CDR1 and CDR2 are SGHAT and FQNNGV. This CDR3 is 15 amino acids long. The CDR3 loop reads CASSLGRAPGNTIYF. CDR3 DNA sequence: TGTGCCAGCAGCTTGGGGCGTGCGCCCGGAAACACCATATATTTT. The full variable domain, with the rest looked up from reference TRBV11-2 and TRBJ1-3, is EAGVAQSPRYKIIEKRQSVAFWCNPISGHATLYWYQQILGQGPKLLIQFQNNGVVDDSQLPKDRFSAERLKGVDSTLKIQPAKLEDSAVYLCASSLGRAPGNTIYFGEGSWLTVV.

The J gene is TRBJ1-6, the V gene TRBV6-1; D possibly corresponds to TRBD1 (6 bases). The ends were cut back, 5 bases at V and 9 bases at J, with 11 bases in the middle. This CDR3 has 13 amino acids. Germline CDR1 MNHNS, CDR2 SASEGT. CDR3 sequence (DNA): TGTGCCAGCAGTTTTACAGGGATTTCACCCCTCCACTTT. It yields the protein CASSFTGISPLHF.

This clone came up once. The chain has TRBV7-2 and TRBJ2-1; D not certain. Germline values: CDR1 SGHTA, CDR2 FQGNSA. This CDR3 comprises 12 residues. Trimming took 1 base from V and 10 from J, leaving 8 bases between them. The CDR3: CASSLGSYEQFF. The CDR3 DNA sequence: TGTGCCAGCAGCTTAGGTTCCTACGAGCAGTTCTTC.

V is TRBV6-5 and J is TRBJ2-7; weak D call: TRBD1 (5 bases). CDR1 and CDR2 (germline): MNHEY, SVGAGI. The V gene lost 7 bases and the J gene lost 1 base, with 11 bases spanning the gap. CDR3 length equals 13 residues. This CDR3 reads CASTSDRSYEQYF. CDR3 DNA sequence: TGTGCCAGCACCTCTGACAGATCCTACGAGCAGTACTTC.

The chain combines TRBV7-3 with TRBJ2-3; no reliable D call. The CDR3 runs to 13 residues. Germline V gene sequence: CDR1 SGHTA, CDR2 FQGTGA. The V gene lost 5 bases and the J gene lost 4 bases, with 10 bases spanning the gap. Here the CDR3 reads CASSRQGADTQYF. Here the CDR3 DNA reads TGTGCCAGCAGCCGACAAGGTGCAGATACGCAGTATTTT.

The chain recombines TRBV27 with TRBJ2-3; weak D call: TRBD2 (6 bases). In germline, CDR1 is MNHEY, CDR2 SMNVEV (reference sequence). V gave up 5 bases and J gave up 2 bases, with 23 bases separating them. The CDR3 spans 18 residues. CDR3: CASSPPSAGPIYTDTQYF. CDR3 nucleotides: TGTGCCAGCAGTCCCCCTTCCGCGGGGCCGATTTACACAGATACGCAGTATTTT.